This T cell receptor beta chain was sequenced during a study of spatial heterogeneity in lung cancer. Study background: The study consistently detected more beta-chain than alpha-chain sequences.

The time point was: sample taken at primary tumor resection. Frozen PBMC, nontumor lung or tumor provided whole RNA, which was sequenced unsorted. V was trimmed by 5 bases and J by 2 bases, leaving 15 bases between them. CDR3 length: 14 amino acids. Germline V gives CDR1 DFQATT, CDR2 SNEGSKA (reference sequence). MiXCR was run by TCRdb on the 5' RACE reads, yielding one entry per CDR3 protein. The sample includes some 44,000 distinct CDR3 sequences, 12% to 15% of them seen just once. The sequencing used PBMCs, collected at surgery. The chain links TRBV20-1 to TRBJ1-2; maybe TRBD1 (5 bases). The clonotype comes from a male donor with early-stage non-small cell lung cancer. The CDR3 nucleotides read TGCAGTGCTGGGCGCCGGGACCGAAACTATGGCTACACCTTC. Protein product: CSAGRRDRNYGYTF.